The 9 T cell receptor beta chains below were found in one sample sequenced in a study of T-cell reconstitution after alpha-beta-depleted transplantation in children. Unique molecular identifiers were used to barcode this TCRbeta library. TCRdb re-derived calls from the PCR reads in MiXCR, one entry per CDR3 protein. The data contain about 580,000 distinct CDR3 sequences, roughly 24% of them singletons. The sample in question was PBMCs, mostly from graft donor cells, obtained 360 days after TCRalphabeta/CD19-depleted stem cell transplant. Every receptor here comes from a boy under two years old who had a stem cell transplant for acute myeloid leukemia, so the T cells may come from the graft donor.

This clonotype was seen more than once but under ten times. V gene TRBV7-7 combines with J gene TRBJ2-7; D gene uncertain. The CDR3 runs to 13 residues. V lost 2 bases, J lost 5 bases, and 10 bases lay in between. Germline V gene data show CDR1 as SSHAT and CDR2 as FNYEAQ (reference sequence). CDR3 DNA sequence: TGTGCCAGCAGCTTAAAGGGTTCGAACGAGCAGTACTTC. This gives the protein CASSLKGSNEQYF.

This clonotype has a count of ten or more. V is TRBV20-1 and J is TRBJ2-1; D is ambiguous. CDR1 is DFQATT and CDR2 is SNEGSKA in the germline V gene (reference sequence). The CDR3 contains 16 residues. The germline V and J ends were trimmed by 4 bases and 2 bases, with 18 bases remaining between them. The CDR3 DNA reads as TGCAGTGCTACGAATGACCCTGTAAGCACCTACAATGAGCAGTTCTTC. Its protein is CSATNDPVSTYNEQFF.

The V and J genes are TRBV6-2 or TRBV6-3 and TRBJ2-5; D uncertain. The germline V gene encodes CDR1 MNHEY and CDR2 SVGEGT. The CDR3 consists of 11 residues. V lost 5 bases and J 9 bases, leaving 10 bases between the germline ends. As DNA, the CDR3 is TGTGCCAGCAGTCACCTCGTGGCCCAGTACTTC. Its protein is CASSHLVAQYF.

The chain recombines TRBV6-1 with TRBJ2-1; 12 positions agree with TRBD1. V was clipped by 6 bases and J by 6 bases; unmatched bases: 3. The CDR3 contains 14 residues. CDR1 is MNHNS, CDR2 SASEGT, per germline. CDR3 residues: CASRRDRGLNEQFF. CDR3 coding DNA: TGTGCCAGCAGACGGGACAGGGGGCTCAATGAGCAGTTCTTC.

On this clonotype: A read error is possible here, since a much larger clone lies one base away. The rearrangement links TRBV20-1 to TRBJ2-3; possible D gene TRBD1, 7 bases. V lost 6 bases to trimming and J lost 2 bases, with 24 bases between them. Germline CDR1 reads DFQATT; CDR2 reads SNEGSKA (reference sequence). The CDR3 length is 17 residues. The CDR3, as DNA: TGCAGTGCCCCAAGCCCTAATCGACAGGGACTCACAGATACGCAGTATTTT. Its protein product is CSAPSPNRQGLTDTQYF.

Worth noting for this clonotype: Relative to the germline gene, one junction end is altered; a read error may explain this. The CDR3 loop reads CASNLSQSRDRILHEQYF. In nucleotides, the CDR3 is TGTGCCAGCAACTTATCCCAATCCCGGGACAGGATTCTCCACGAGCAGTACTTC. This chain connects TRBV11-1 to TRBJ2-7; 8 bases are a match to TRBD1. This CDR3 has 18 residues. Germline V lookup: CDR1 SGHAT, CDR2 FQDESV (reference sequence).

This rearrangement joins TRBV12-3 or TRBV12-4 to TRBJ2-7; D might be TRBD1 (5 bases). The CDR3 has 12 residues. V was shortened by 3 bases and J by 6 bases, with 9 bases between the two germline ends. CDR3 bases: TGTGCCAGCAGTTTCACAGGTTCCGAGCAGTACTTC. The encoded protein is CASSFTGSEQYF.

This clonotype was picked up a small number of times. V usage is TRBV15 and J usage is TRBJ2-3; TRBD1 is a possible D gene (6 bases). Trimming shortened V by 2 bases and J by 2 bases, and 14 bases separated the two germline ends. The CDR3 length is 16 residues. Looked up from germline, CDR1 is LNHNV and CDR2 is YYDKDF (reference sequence). The CDR3 DNA reads as TGTGCCACCAGCAGAACTAGGGGGACCTACACAGATACGCAGTATTTT. Its translation is CATSRTRGTYTDTQYF.

The chain employs TRBV2 and TRBJ2-3; D gene unclear. The CDR3 consists of 14 residues. The germline gives CDR1 SNHLY, CDR2 FYNNEI. Trimming removed 4 bases from V and 4 bases from J, with 12 bases in between. The DNA for the CDR3 is TGTGCCAGCAGTGGCTCCGATGAGGCAGATACGCAGTATTTT. Amino acid sequence: CASSGSDEADTQYF.